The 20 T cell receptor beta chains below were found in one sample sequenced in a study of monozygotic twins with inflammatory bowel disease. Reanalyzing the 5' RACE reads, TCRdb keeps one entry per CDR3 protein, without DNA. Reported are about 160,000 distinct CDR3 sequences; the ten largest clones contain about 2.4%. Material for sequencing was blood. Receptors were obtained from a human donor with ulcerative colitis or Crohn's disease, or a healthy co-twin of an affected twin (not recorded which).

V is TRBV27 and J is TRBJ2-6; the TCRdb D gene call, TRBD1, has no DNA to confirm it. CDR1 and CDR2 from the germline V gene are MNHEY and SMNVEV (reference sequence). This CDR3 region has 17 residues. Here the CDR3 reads CASSFDRVPSGANVLTF.

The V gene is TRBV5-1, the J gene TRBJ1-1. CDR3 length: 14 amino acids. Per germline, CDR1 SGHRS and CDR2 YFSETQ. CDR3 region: CASSLQGSNTEAFF.

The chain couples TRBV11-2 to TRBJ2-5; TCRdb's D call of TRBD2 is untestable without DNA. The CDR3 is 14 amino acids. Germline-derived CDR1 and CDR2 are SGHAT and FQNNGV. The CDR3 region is CAVGTRGKQETQYF.

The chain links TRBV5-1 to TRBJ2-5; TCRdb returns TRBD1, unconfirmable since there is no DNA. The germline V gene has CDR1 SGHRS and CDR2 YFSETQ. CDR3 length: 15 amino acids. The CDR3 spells CASSPGQGGSETQYF.

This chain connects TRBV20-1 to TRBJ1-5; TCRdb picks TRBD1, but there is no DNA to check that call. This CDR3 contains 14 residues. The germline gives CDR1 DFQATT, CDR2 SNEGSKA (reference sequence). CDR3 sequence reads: CSARGGAGNQPQHF.

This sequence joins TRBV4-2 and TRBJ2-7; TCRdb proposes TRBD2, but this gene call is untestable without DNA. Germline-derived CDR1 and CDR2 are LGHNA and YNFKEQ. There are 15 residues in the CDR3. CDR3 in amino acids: CASSQASGSENEQYF.

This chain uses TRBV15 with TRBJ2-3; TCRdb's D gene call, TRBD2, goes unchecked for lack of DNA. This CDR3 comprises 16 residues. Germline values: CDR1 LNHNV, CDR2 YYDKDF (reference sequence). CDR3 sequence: CATSRARGLSTDTQYF.

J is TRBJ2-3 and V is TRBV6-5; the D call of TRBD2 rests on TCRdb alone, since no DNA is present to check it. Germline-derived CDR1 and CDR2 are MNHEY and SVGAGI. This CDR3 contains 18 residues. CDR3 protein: CASSVDTDYHYSTDTQYF.

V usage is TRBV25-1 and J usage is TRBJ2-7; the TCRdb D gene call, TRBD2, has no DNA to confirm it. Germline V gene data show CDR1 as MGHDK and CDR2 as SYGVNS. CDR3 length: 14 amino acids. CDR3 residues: CASSEAGGVYEQYF.

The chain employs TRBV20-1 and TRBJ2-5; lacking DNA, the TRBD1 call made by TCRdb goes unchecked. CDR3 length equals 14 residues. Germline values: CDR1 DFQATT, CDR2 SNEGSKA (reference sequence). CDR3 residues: CSALRQGAVETQYF.

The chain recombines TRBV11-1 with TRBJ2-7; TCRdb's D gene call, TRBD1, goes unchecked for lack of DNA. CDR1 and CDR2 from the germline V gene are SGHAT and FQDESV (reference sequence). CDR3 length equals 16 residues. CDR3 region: CASSHNRGRMSYEQYF.

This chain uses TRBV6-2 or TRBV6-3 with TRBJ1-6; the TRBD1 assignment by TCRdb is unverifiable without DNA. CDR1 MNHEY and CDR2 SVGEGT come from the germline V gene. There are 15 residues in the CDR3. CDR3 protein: CASTIGGGEDSPLHF.

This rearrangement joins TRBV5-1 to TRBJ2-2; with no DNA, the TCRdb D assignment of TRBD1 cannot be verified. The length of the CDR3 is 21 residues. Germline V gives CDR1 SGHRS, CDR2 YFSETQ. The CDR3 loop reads CASSLHELVTGALRNTGELFF.

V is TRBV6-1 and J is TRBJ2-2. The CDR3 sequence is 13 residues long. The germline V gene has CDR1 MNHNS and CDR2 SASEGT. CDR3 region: CASSVIRTGELFF.

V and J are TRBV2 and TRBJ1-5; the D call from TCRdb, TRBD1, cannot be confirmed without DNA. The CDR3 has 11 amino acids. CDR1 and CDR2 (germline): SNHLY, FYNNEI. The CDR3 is CASSTGQPQHF.

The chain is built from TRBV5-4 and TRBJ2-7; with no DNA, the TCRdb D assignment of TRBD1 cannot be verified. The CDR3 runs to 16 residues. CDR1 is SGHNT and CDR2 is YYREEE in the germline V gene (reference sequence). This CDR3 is CASSGVPGTGNYEQYF.

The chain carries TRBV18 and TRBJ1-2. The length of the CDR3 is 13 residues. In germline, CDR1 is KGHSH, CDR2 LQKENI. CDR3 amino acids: CASSPRIDYGYTF.

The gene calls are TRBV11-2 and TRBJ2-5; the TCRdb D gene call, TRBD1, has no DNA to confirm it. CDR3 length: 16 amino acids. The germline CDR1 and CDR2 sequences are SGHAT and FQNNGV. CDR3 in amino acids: CASSLDLGTGKETQYF.

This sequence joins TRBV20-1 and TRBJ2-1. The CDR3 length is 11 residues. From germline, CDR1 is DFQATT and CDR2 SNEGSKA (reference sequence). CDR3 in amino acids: CSALGDYMQFF.

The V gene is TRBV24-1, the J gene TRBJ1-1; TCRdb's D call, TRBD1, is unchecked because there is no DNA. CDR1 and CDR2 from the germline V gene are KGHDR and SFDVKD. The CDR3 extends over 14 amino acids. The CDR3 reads CATREGAANTEAFF.